The T cell receptor (beta chain) under discussion was sequenced for a study of cytomegalovirus exposure and HLA in healthy donors. Study-level results: Researchers counted around 150 TCR beta chains as cytomegalovirus-associated. Of the V segments, some could not be distinguished, including TRBV6-2 and TRBV6-3, and were excluded.

Both 60 Vbeta primers and 13 Jbeta primers went into the PCR. Generated by immunoSEQ multiplex PCR, the TCRdb table keeps only in-frame clones and is missing some. The sample contains just over 150,000 clones, about 80% of which appear only once. CDR1 and CDR2 (germline): MNHEY, SMNVEV (reference sequence). Trimming took 5 bases from V and 5 from J; bases not matched to a gene: 14. This CDR3 has 16 amino acids. Notes on this clone: What it recognizes is unknown.

The source of this sequence is a woman in her fifties or sixties in good health and CMV-seropositive. The sample consisted of PBMCs. The V call is TRBV27, the J call TRBJ2-7; TRBD2 matches 8 bases. The CDR3 spells CASSPDRLREAHEQYF. CDR3 nucleotide sequence: TGTGCCAGCAGTCCGGACCGCCTGCGGGAGGCGCACGAGCAGTACTTC.